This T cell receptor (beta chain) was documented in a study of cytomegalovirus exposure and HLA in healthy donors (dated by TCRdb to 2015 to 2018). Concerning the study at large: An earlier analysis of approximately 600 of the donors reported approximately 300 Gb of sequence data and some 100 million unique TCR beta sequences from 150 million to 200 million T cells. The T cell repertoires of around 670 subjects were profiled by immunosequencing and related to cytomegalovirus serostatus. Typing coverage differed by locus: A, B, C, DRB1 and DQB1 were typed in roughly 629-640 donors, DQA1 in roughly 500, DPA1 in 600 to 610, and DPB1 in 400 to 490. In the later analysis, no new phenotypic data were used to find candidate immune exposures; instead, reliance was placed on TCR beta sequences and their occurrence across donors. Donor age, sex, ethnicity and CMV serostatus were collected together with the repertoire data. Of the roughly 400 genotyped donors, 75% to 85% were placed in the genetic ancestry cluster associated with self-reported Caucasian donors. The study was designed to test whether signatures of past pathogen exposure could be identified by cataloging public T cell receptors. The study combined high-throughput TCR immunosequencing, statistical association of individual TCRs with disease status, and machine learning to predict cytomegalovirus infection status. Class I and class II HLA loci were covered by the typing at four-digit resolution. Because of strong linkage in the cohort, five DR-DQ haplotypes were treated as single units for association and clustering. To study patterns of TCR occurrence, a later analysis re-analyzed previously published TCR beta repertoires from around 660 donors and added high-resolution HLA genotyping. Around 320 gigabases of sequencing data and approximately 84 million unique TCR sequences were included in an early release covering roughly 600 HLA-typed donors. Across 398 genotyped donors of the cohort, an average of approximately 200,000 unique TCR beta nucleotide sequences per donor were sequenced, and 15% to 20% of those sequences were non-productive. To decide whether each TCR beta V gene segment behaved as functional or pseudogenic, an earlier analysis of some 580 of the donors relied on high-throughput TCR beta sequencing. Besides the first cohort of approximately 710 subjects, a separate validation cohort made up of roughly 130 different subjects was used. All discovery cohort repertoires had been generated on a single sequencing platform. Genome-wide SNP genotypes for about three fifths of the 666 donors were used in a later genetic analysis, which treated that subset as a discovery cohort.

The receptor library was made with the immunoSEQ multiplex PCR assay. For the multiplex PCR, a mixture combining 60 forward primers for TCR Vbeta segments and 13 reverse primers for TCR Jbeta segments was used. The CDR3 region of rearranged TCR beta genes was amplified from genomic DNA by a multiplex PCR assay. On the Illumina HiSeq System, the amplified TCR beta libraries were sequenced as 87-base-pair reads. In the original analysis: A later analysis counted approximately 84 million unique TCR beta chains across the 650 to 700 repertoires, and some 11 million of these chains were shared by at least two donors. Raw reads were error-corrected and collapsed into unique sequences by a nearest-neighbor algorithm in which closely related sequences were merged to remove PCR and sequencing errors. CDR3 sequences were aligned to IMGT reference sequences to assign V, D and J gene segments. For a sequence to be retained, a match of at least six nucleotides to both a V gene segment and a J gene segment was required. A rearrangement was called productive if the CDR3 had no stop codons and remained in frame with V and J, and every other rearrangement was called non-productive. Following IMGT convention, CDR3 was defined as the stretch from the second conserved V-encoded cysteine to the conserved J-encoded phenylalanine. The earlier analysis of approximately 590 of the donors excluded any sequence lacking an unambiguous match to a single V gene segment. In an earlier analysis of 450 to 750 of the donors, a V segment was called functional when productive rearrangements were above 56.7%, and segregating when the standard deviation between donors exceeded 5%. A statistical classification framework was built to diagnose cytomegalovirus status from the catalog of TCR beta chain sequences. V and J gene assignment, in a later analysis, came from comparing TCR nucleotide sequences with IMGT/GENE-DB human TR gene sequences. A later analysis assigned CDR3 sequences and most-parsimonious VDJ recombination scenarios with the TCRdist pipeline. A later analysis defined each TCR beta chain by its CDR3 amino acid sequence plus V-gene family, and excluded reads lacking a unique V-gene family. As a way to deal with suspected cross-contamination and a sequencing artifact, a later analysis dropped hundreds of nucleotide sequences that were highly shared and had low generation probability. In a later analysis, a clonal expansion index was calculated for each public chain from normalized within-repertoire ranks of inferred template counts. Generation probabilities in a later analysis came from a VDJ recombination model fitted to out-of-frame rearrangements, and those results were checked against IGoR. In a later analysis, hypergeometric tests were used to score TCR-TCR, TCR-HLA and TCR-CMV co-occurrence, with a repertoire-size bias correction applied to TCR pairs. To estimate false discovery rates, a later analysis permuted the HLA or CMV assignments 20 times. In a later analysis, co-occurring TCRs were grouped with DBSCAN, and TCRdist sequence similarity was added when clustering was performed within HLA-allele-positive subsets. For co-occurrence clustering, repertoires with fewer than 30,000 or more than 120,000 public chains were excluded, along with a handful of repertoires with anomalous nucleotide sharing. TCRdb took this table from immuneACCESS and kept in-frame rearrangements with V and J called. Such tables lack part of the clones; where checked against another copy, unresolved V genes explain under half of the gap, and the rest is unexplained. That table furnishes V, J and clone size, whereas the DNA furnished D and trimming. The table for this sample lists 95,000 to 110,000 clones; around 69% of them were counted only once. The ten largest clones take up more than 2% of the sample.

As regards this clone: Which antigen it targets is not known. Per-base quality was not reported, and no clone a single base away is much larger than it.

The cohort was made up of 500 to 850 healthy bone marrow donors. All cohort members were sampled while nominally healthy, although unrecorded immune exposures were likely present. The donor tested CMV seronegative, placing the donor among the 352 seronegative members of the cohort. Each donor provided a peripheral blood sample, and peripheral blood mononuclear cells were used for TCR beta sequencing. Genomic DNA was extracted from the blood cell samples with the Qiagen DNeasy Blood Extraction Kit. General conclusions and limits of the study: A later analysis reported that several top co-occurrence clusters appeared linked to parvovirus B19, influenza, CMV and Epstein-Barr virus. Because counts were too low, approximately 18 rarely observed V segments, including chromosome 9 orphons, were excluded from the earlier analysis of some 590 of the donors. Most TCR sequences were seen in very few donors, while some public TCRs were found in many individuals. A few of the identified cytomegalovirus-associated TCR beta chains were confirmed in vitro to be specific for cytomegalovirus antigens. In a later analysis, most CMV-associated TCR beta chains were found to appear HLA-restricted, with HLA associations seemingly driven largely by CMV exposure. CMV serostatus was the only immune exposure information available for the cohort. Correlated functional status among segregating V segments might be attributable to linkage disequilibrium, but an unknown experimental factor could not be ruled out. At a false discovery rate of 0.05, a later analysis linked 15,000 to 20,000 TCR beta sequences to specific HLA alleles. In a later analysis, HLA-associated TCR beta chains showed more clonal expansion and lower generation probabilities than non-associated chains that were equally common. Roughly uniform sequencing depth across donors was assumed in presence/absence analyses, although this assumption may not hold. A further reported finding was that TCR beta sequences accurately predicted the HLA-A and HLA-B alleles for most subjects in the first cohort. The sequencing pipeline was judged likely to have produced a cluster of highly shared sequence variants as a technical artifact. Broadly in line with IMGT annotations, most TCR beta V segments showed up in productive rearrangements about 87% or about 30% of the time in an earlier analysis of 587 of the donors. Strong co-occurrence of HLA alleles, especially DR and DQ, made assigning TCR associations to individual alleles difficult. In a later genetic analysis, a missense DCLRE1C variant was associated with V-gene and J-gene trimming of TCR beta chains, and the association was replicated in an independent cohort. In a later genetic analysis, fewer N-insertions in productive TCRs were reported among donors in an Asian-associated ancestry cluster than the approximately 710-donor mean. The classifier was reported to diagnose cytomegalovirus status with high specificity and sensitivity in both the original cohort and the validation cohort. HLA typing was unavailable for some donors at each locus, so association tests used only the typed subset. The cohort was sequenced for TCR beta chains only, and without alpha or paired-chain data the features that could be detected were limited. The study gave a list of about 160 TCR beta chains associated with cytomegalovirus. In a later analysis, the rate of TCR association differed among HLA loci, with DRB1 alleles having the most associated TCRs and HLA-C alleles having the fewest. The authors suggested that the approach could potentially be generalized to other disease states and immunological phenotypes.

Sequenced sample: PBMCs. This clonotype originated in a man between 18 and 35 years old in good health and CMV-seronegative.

Here the CDR3 is given as CASNSPGTSAGYEQYF. The DNA is TGTGCCAGCAACTCACCGGGGACTAGCGCCGGCTACGAGCAGTACTTC. The sequence joins TRBV2 to TRBJ2-7; a stretch of 10 junction bases matches TRBD2. Ends trimmed: V by 7 bases, J by 3 bases; bases unmatched to a gene: 12. According to the germline V gene, CDR1 reads SNHLY and CDR2 reads FYNNEI. The CDR3 numbers 16 residues from cysteine through phenylalanine. Left in the record is the CDR3 DNA by itself, 48 bases read in frame from the first base.